Listed below are T cell receptor beta chains from one sample, sequenced in a study of blood T cell repertoires in COVID-19. Sequencing was performed with immunoSEQ multiplex PCR; in TCRdb, only in-frame clones are kept and a portion is missing. This repertoire shows hundreds of thousands of clones, roughly 85% found once; its top ten account for more than 4%. What was sequenced was PBMCs or T cells enriched from blood (not recorded which). Receptor source: a man in his forties who had been exposed to COVID-19. CDR3s include the opening cysteine and the closing phenylalanine or tryptophan. The D gene is left open where the match is weak. Where a row states a size, it is once, few, many or the class of an expanded clone; other rows omit it.

TRBJ1-6 | . | TRBV5-6 | . | CASSLGPSRANSPLHF | TGTGCCAGCAGCTTGGGGCCCTCCAGGGCGAATTCACCCCTCCACTTT
TRBJ1-2 | . | TRBV24-1 | TRBD1 | CATSEGTGASYGYTF | TGTGCCACCAGTGAAGGGACAGGGGCGTCCTATGGCTACACCTTC
TRBJ2-1 | . | TRBV7-3 | . | CASSLGGSAGEQFF | TGTGCCAGCAGCTTAGGTGGGTCCGCGGGGGAGCAGTTCTTC
TRBJ1-1 | . | TRBV10-3 | . | CAISGTMNTEAFF | TGTGCCATCAGTGGGACAATGAACACTGAAGCTTTCTTT
TRBJ2-7 | . | TRBV3-1/TRBV3-2 | . | CASSQDRGAKQYF | TGTGCCAGCAGCCAAGATCGGGGTGCGAAGCAGTACTTC
TRBJ2-7 | . | TRBV7-6 | . | CASSFGRGSYEQYF | TGTGCCAGCAGCTTTGGACGGGGGAGCTACGAGCAGTACTTC
TRBJ2-3 | . | TRBV11-2 | . | CASSLPSTDTQYF | TGTGCCAGCAGCTTACCCTCCACAGATACGCAGTATTTT
TRBJ1-5 | . | TRBV30 | TRBD1 | CAWSPGQGAKAQHF | TGTGCCTGGAGTCCCGGACAGGGGGCTAAGGCCCAGCATTTT
TRBJ1-1 | few | TRBV7-2 | . | CASSLASGATEAFF | TGTGCCAGCAGCTTAGCGTCTGGGGCGACTGAAGCTTTCTTT
TRBJ2-1 | . | TRBV11-3 | . | CASSLRNSYNEQFF | TGTGCCAGCAGCCTGCGGAACTCCTACAATGAGCAGTTCTTC
TRBJ1-1 | . | TRBV27 | . | CASSFSGGRGEAFF | TGTGCCAGCAGTTTTTCCGGCGGTCGGGGGGAAGCTTTCTTT
TRBJ1-4 | . | TRBV15 | . | CATSRDHSKMEKLFF | TGTGCCACCAGCAGAGATCACTCTAAGATGGAAAAACTGTTTTTT
TRBJ2-7 | . | TRBV3-1/TRBV3-2 | TRBD2 | CASSQDGLGLLEQYF | TGTGCCAGCAGCCAAGACGGACTAGGGCTCCTCGAGCAGTACTTC
TRBJ2-7 | . | TRBV24-1 | TRBD1 | CATQLRTGNEQYF | TGTGCCACCCAGCTCAGGACAGGGAACGAGCAGTACTTC
TRBJ1-3 | . | TRBV29-1 | . | CSVRTDGNSGNTIYF | TGCAGCGTGCGGACGGACGGGAACTCTGGAAACACCATATATTTT
TRBJ2-1 | . | TRBV13 | . | CASSLYGSQLHNEQFF | TGTGCCAGCAGCCTTTACGGTAGTCAACTACACAATGAGCAGTTCTTC
TRBJ2-5 | . | TRBV7-9 | . | CASSLERFQETQYF | TGTGCCAGCAGCTTAGAGCGTTTTCAAGAGACCCAGTACTTC
TRBJ2-3 | . | TRBV7-7 | . | CASSLGVQGDTQYF | TGTGCTAGCAGCTTAGGGGTCCAGGGGGATACGCAGTATTTT
TRBJ1-2 | . | TRBV29-1 | . | CSVYAGSNGYTF | TGCAGCGTTTACGCAGGGTCGAATGGCTACACCTTC
TRBJ2-1 | . | TRBV5-1 | TRBD2 | CASSRGGSYNEQFF | TGCGCCAGCAGCAGGGGCGGGAGCTACAATGAGCAGTTCTTC
TRBJ2-3 | many | TRBV6-7 | . | CASSSPGWAGLTDTQYF | TGTGCCAGCAGTTCCCCAGGGTGGGCGGGACTCACAGATACGCAGTATTTT
TRBJ1-2 | . | TRBV5-1 | . | CASSPDIDYGYTF | TGCGCCAGCAGCCCCGACATAGACTATGGCTACACCTTC
TRBJ1-1 | few | TRBV10-1 | . | CASSESTRGEVAFF | TGCGCCAGCAGTGAGTCGACTCGGGGAGAGGTTGCTTTCTTT
TRBJ1-2 | . | TRBV7-9 | TRBD1 | CASSREDRGHGYTF | TGTGCCAGCAGCCGAGAGGACAGGGGGCATGGCTACACCTTC
TRBJ1-1 | few | TRBV10-2 | TRBD1 | CASRTGTGWETEAFF | TGCGCCAGCAGAACCGGGACAGGGTGGGAAACTGAAGCTTTCTTT
TRBJ2-1 | . | TRBV12-3/TRBV12-4 | . | CASSLGGLDEQFF | TGTGCCAGCAGTTTAGGGGGCTTGGATGAGCAGTTCTTC
TRBJ2-3 | . | TRBV10-1 | TRBD2 | CASSRDYRTDTQYF | TGCGCCAGCAGCCGGGACTACCGCACAGATACGCAGTATTTT
TRBJ1-6 | . | TRBV11-3 | . | CASSLSGISGGLRNSPLHF | TGTGCCAGCAGCTTATCGGGTATCTCGGGGGGACTGCGAAATTCACCCCTCCACTTT
TRBJ2-1 | . | TRBV3-1/TRBV3-2 | TRBD2 | CASSHRRLAVYNEQFF | TGTGCCAGCAGCCACCGCCGACTAGCGGTTTACAATGAGCAGTTCTTC
TRBJ1-1 | few | TRBV5-6 | . | CASSRDIGEAFF | TGTGCCAGCAGCAGGGACATTGGCGAAGCTTTCTTT
TRBJ2-3 | once | TRBV7-3 | . | CASSLELGTQYF | TGTGCCAGCAGCTTGGAACTAGGGACGCAGTATTTT
TRBJ1-4 | . | TRBV19 | . | CASRSFEKLFF | TGTGCCAGTAGGTCGTTTGAAAAACTGTTTTTT
TRBJ2-7 | . | TRBV29-1 | . | CSVEYVTGSEQYF | TGCAGCGTTGAATACGTCACAGGATCCGAGCAGTACTTC
TRBJ2-7 | . | TRBV25-1 | . | CASSDVGGKSYEQYF | TGTGCCAGCAGTGATGTGGGGGGAAAAAGCTACGAGCAGTACTTC
TRBJ2-5 | once | TRBV11-1 | TRBD1 | CASLRDRQETQYF | TGTGCCAGCCTAAGGGACAGACAAGAGACCCAGTACTTC
TRBJ1-4 | . | TRBV27 | . | CASKTLQGTNEKLFF | TGTGCCAGCAAAACATTACAGGGAACTAATGAAAAACTGTTTTTT
TRBJ1-1 | . | TRBV5-5 | . | CASSLAVVKSKAFF | TGTGCCAGCAGCTTGGCAGTGGTAAAGTCAAAAGCTTTCTTT
TRBJ2-3 | few | TRBV30 | TRBD2 | CAWSGRVGDTQYF | TGTGCCTGGAGCGGGAGGGTTGGAGATACGCAGTATTTT
TRBJ1-1 | . | TRBV5-5 | . | CASSFLRDNTEAFF | TGTGCCAGCAGCTTTCTCAGGGATAACACTGAAGCTTTCTTT
TRBJ2-1 | . | TRBV3-1/TRBV3-2 | TRBD2 | CASGQEFLAGVSYNEQFF | TGTGCCAGCGGCCAAGAGTTCCTAGCGGGAGTATCCTACAATGAGCAGTTCTTC
TRBJ1-1 | once | TRBV13 | TRBD1 | CASSDRDRGNTEAFF | TGTGCCAGCAGCGACCGGGACAGGGGGAACACTGAAGCTTTCTTT
TRBJ2-5 | . | TRBV3-1/TRBV3-2 | . | CASSQAVVSETQYF | TGTGCCAGCAGCCAAGCGGTCGTTTCGGAGACCCAGTACTTC
TRBJ1-4 | . | TRBV30 | . | CAWDRGTNEKLFF | TGTGCCTGGGACCGCGGCACTAATGAAAAACTGTTTTTT
TRBJ2-7 | . | TRBV10-2 | TRBD2 | CATRTSGRFNEQYF | TGCGCCACCCGGACTAGCGGGAGGTTTAACGAGCAGTACTTC
TRBJ2-2 | . | TRBV18 | . | CASSQGANTGELFF | TGTGCCAGCTCACAGGGGGCGAACACCGGGGAGCTGTTTTTT
TRBJ2-4 | . | TRBV3-1/TRBV3-2 | TRBD1 | CASSQGGQGGLAKNIQYF | TGTGCCAGCAGCCAAGGGGGACAGGGGGGATTGGCCAAAAACATTCAGTACTTC
TRBJ2-7 | few | TRBV19 | TRBD1 | CASSKDRDYEQYF | TGTGCCAGTAGTAAGGACAGGGACTACGAGCAGTACTTC
TRBJ1-1 | . | TRBV7-8 | . | CASSLDRGWDTEAFF | TGTGCCAGCAGCTTAGACCGGGGATGGGACACTGAAGCTTTCTTT
TRBJ1-1 | once | TRBV2 | . | CASSAEPGYTEAFF | TGTGCCAGCAGTGCAGAACCAGGGTACACTGAAGCTTTCTTT
TRBJ1-2 | . | TRBV30 | TRBD1 | CAWSPTGGVNYGYTF | TGTGCCTGGAGTCCGACAGGGGGCGTAAACTATGGCTACACCTTC
TRBJ1-2 | . | TRBV12-3/TRBV12-4 | . | CASSPGQAYGYTF | TGTGCCAGCAGCCCCGGCCAGGCCTATGGCTACACCTTC
TRBJ2-1 | . | TRBV6-5 | . | CATLPGDEQFF | TGTGCCACTCTCCCCGGAGATGAGCAGTTCTTC
TRBJ1-4 | . | TRBV25-1 | . | CASKHRKPTNEKLFF | TGTGCCAGCAAACACCGAAAACCAACTAATGAAAAACTGTTTTTT
TRBJ2-2 | few | TRBV5-1 | TRBD1 | CASSLRQGDPRELFF | TGCGCCAGCAGCCTTCGACAGGGTGACCCCCGGGAGCTGTTTTTT
TRBJ2-5 | once | TRBV7-2 | TRBD2 | CASSTGLAGGAQYF | TGTGCCAGCAGCACCGGACTAGCGGGAGGGGCCCAGTACTTC
TRBJ2-3 | . | TRBV7-2 | TRBD2 | CASSLVSGRYFTDTQYF | TGTGCCAGCAGCTTAGTTAGCGGGAGGTACTTCACAGATACGCAGTATTTT
TRBJ2-7 | . | TRBV30 | . | CAWKLGQLYF | TGTGCCTGGAAGCTCGGACAGCTATACTTC
TRBJ1-4 | . | TRBV5-5 | . | CASSRQPNEKLFF | TGTGCCAGCAGCAGACAGCCTAATGAAAAACTGTTTTTT